This entry concerns a single T cell receptor (beta chain). This sample is part of a study of control samples from healthy donors and cancer patients. The CDR3 is 15 residues long. Germline CDR1 KGHDR, CDR2 SFDVKD. With 4 bases removed from V and 4 bases from J, the gap between germline ends came to 14 bases. TCRdb's copy holds only in-frame clones and misses some; the assay was immunoSEQ multiplex PCR. The data hold roughly 120,000 clones, with 85% to 95% observed a single time. The sequenced sample consisted of PBMCs. The clonotype originates from a man aged 50-60 years with head and neck cancer. The genes are TRBV24-1 and TRBJ2-3; tentative D call: TRBD1 (6 bases). CDR3 sequence: CATSDSGTFPDTQYF. The CDR3 DNA follows: TGTGCCACCAGTGACTCCGGGACATTTCCAGATACGCAGTATTTT.